The clone carrying this TCR beta chain was seen many times. Its antigen is as yet unknown. TCRdb independently ran MiXCR on the 5' RACE reads; one entry per CDR3 protein. The table records around 300,000 distinct CDR3 sequences, 4% to 5.5% of them present only once. These data come from a study of T cells after yellow fever vaccination. Across the whole study: Any fraction with a low cell number was prepared using SMART-Seq v4 Ultra Low Input. Study-wide findings and caveats: Just a small share of clonotypes turned up in the CD4 compartment as well as the CD8 compartment. There was a possibility that FACS-sorted repertoires contained abundant clonotypes contaminating from the bulk population.

The material sequenced was PBMCs, taken 15 days after the yellow fever booster vaccination. The TCR originated in a man between 18 and 29 years old who received the YFV17D yellow fever vaccine.

CDR3 amino acids: CASSLEPYQYEQFF. In nucleotides, the CDR3 is TGTGCCAGCAGCTTAGAACCCTATCAGTATGAGCAGTTCTTC. The genes are TRBV7-9 and TRBJ2-1; D gene unclear. Per the germline V gene, CDR1 is SEHNR and CDR2 is FQNEAQ (reference sequence). The V end was cut by 1 base, the J end by 8 bases, with 12 bases between. The CDR3 is 14 residues long.